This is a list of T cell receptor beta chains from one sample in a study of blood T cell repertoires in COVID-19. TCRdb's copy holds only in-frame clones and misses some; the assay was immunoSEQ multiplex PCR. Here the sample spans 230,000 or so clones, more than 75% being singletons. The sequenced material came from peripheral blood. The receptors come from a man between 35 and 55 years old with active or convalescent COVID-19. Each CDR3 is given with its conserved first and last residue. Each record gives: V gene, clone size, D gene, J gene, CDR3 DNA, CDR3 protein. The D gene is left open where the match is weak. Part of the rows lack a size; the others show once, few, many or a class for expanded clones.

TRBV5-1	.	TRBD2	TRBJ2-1	TGCGCCAGCAGCTTGGACCGACTAGCGGGAGGTTACAATGAGCAGTTCTTC	CASSLDRLAGGYNEQFF
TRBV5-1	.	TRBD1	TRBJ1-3	TGCGCCAGCAGCTTTTTCGGGACAGCTGGAAACACCATATATTTT	CASSFFGTAGNTIYF
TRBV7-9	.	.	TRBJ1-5	TGTGCCAGCAGCTTAGCTTCCTTCGGGCAGCCCCAGCATTTT	CASSLASFGQPQHF
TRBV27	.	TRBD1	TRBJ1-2	TGTGCCAGCAGCCCCAACCTCGGGACAGATTATGGCTACACCTTC	CASSPNLGTDYGYTF
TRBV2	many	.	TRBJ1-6	TGTGCCACTGGTTACGGGGAAAGTAATTCACCCCTCCACTTT	CATGYGESNSPLHF
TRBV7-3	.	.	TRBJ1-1	TGTGCCAGCAGCTTAATGCAGGGGCCCACCACTGAAGCTTTCTTT	CASSLMQGPTTEAFF
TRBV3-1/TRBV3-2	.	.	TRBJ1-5	TGTGCCAGCAGCCAAGATAGAGGTCAGCCCCAGCATTTT	CASSQDRGQPQHF
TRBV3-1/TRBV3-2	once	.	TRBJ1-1	TGTGCCAGCAGCCGCCTGGGGCTCACTGAAGCTTTCTTT	CASSRLGLTEAFF
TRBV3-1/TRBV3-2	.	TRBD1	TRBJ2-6	TGTGCCAGCAGCCAAGGGGTTCTACAGGGGCTCAGGTCTGGGGCCAACGTCCTGACTTTC	CASSQGVLQGLRSGANVLTF
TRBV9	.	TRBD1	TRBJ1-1	TGTGCCAGCACCGAACAGGGGGTCACTGAAGCTTTCTTT	CASTEQGVTEAFF
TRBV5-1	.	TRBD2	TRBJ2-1	TGCGCCAGCAAAGCTGGGGAGGGCAGCCTAAATGAGCAGTTCTTC	CASKAGEGSLNEQFF
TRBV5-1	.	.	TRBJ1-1	TGCGCCAGCAGCCTACAGGGTGCGGACACTGAAGCTTTCTTT	CASSLQGADTEAFF
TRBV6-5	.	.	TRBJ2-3	TGTGCCAGCGGATTTTCCAGGACAGACACAGATACGCAGTATTTT	CASGFSRTDTDTQYF
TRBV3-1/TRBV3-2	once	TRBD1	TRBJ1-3	TGTGCCAGCAGCCGGACAGGTGGGAGCTCCAACACCATATATTTT	CASSRTGGSSNTIYF
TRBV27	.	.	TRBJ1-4	TGTGCCAGCAGTTCTCTCTTAACTAATGAAAAACTGTTTTTT	CASSSLLTNEKLFF
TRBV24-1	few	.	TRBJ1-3	TGTGCCACCAGTGAGACATATGGAAACACCATATATTTT	CATSETYGNTIYF
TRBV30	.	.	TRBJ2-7	TGTGCCTGGATGGACTACTCCTACGAGCAGTACTTC	CAWMDYSYEQYF
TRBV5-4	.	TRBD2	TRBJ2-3	TGTGCCACCACTGGCCAAGGGAGGGTCACAGATACGCAGTATTTT	CATTGQGRVTDTQYF
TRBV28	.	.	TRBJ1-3	TGTGCCAGCAGTTTGGACTCAGGCTCTGGAAACACCATATATTTT	CASSLDSGSGNTIYF
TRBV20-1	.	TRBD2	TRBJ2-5	TGCGGCGGGAGGCTCCAGGAGACCCAGTACTTC	CGGRLQETQYF
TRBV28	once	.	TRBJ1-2	TGTGCCAGCAGTTTAACGGCGGCCACCTATGGCTACACCTTC	CASSLTAATYGYTF
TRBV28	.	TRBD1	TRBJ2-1	TGTGCCAGCAGTCCACGGACAGGGGACAACAATGAGCAGTTCTTC	CASSPRTGDNNEQFF
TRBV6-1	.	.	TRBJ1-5	TGTGCCAGCAGTGAAGTAGCCGCAGCTAATCAGCCCCAGCATTTT	CASSEVAAANQPQHF
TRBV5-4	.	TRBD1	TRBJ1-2	TGTGCCAGCAGCTCCTGGGCGGACAGGAGATATGGCTACACCTTC	CASSSWADRRYGYTF
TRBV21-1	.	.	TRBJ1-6	TGTGCCAGCAGCAAACTCCTGAATTCACCCCTCCACTTT	CASSKLLNSPLHF
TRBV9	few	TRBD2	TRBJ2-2	TGTGCCAGCAGCGGAATAGCGGGAGATTTAACCGGGGAGCTGTTTTTT	CASSGIAGDLTGELFF
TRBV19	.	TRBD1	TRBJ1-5	TGTGCCAGTCGACACTCAGGGGGTTCTTTTAGCAATCAGCCCCAGCATTTT	CASRHSGGSFSNQPQHF
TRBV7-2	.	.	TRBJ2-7	TGTGCCAGCAGCTACGGGGGAAGCTACGAGCAGTACTTC	CASSYGGSYEQYF
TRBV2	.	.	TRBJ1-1	TGTGCCAGCAGTGAGGAGGACACTGAAGCTTTCTTT	CASSEEDTEAFF
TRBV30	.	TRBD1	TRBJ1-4	TGTGCCTGGAGTCGCTCCGGGACAGGGCGAGAAAAACTGTTTTTT	CAWSRSGTGREKLFF
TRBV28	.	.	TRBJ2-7	TGTGCCACCTCGGTTGGAGACTACGAGCAGTACTTC	CATSVGDYEQYF
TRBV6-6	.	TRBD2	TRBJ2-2	TGTGCCAGCAGGGCAGCCGGGACTACAAACACCGGGGAGCTGTTTTTT	CASRAAGTTNTGELFF
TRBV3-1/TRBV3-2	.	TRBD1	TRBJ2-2	TGTGCCAGCAGCCAAGCCTTTTCGACAGGGGGCGGCGGGGAGCTGTTTTTT	CASSQAFSTGGGGELFF
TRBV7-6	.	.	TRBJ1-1	TGTGCCAGCAGCTTAGCGCCCCCGGGGACTGAAGCTTTCTTT	CASSLAPPGTEAFF
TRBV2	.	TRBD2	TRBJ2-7	TGTGCCAGCAGTGGAGGAGGCGGGGGGGCCTACGAGCAGTACTTC	CASSGGGGGAYEQYF
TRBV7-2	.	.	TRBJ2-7	TGTGCCAGCAGCGGCGGCGGGTACGACGAGCAGTACTTC	CASSGGGYDEQYF
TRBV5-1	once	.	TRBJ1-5	TGCGCCAGCAGCTTGGAGGGGATCGATCAGCCCCAGCATTTT	CASSLEGIDQPQHF
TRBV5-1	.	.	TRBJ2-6	TGCGCCAGCAGGAGGGACACCTCCTCTGGGGCCAACGTCCTGACTTTC	CASRRDTSSGANVLTF
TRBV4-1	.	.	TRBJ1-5	TGCGCCAGCAGCCCAGGCCCAGGTAGCAATCAGCCCCAGCATTTT	CASSPGPGSNQPQHF
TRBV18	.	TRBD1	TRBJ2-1	TGTGCCAGCGCCCGGGACAGCTCCTACAATGAGCAGTTCTTC	CASARDSSYNEQFF
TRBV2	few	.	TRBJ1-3	TGTGCCAGCAGTCGGGACATGGGCACCATATATTTT	CASSRDMGTIYF
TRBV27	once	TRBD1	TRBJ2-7	TGTGCCAGCAGTTCGGGACAGGGGATGAGAGAGCAGTACTTC	CASSSGQGMREQYF
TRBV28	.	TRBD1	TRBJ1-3	TGTGCCAGCAGTTACCTCCCCGGACAGGGCTCCCACACCATATATTTT	CASSYLPGQGSHTIYF
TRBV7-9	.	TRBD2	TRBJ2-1	TGTGCCAGCAGCTCGGAACTAGCGGGGGGCCCCTCCTACAATGAGCAGTTCTTC	CASSSELAGGPSYNEQFF